These 7 T cell receptor beta chains were sequenced from one sample in a study of T cell clonality in common variable immunodeficiency. Some clones are missing from TCRdb's copy, which holds only in-frame ones; the method was immunoSEQ multiplex PCR. Listed for the sample are roughly 51,000 clones, none seen a single time. The sequenced material came from peripheral blood mononuclear cells. The receptors shown here come from a person between 18 and 69 years old in good health.

This clone was seen at least ten times. The read ends 3 residues early relative to the CDR3; the germline J gene fills the gap. The V call is TRBV5-1, the J call TRBJ1-5; TRBD1 is a possible D gene (5 bases). The ends were cut back, 0 bases at V and 6 bases at J, with 7 bases in the middle. CDR1 is SGHRS, CDR2 YFSETQ, per germline. The CDR3 is made up of 13 amino acids. CDR3 DNA, as far as it was read: TGCGCCAGCAGCTTGGCCGGGGGTCAGCCC. Translation: CASSLAGGQP. The entire CDR3 is CASSLAGGQPQHF.

This clone appeared many times. The CDR3 is cut off 3 residues early in the read; its end comes from the germline J gene. V gene TRBV10-3 combines with J gene TRBJ1-2, with TRBD1 matching over 9 bases. The CDR3 has 14 amino acids. The germline gives CDR1 ENHRY, CDR2 SYGVKD. J gave up 7 bases and V 7 bases, and 10 bases lay outside the gene matches. The CDR3: CAITNRGLGVGYTF. The CDR3 DNA, read in part, is TGTGCCATCACTAACAGGGGGCTTGGTGTTGGC.

This clone was seen at least ten times. The read falls 3 residues short of the CDR3 end, and the missing part is taken from the germline J gene. This chain uses TRBV20-1 with TRBJ2-7; 7 bases fit TRBD2. The CDR3 has 15 residues. The trim removed 1 base at V and 1 base at J, leaving 7 bases unmatched. CDR1 and CDR2 from the germline V gene are DFQATT and SNEGSKA (reference sequence). The DNA read from the CDR3 is TGCAGTGCTAGAGGGAGGCGGGAGACGTCCTACGAG. Its translation is CSARGRRETSYE. The whole CDR3 is CSARGRRETSYEQYF.

This clone showed up many times. The CDR3 end falls 3 residues outside the read, so it is completed with the germline J gene. J is TRBJ1-1 and V is TRBV18; D remains ambiguous. This CDR3 comprises 15 residues. Trimming left V 2 bases short and J 0 bases short, with 10 bases between. Germline-derived CDR1 and CDR2 are KGHSH and LQKENI. CDR3 bases read: TGTGCCAGCTCACCAAGTTACGACATGAACACTGAA. Protein sequence: CASSPSYDMNTE. The full CDR3 is CASSPSYDMNTEAFF. The full variable domain, its missing parts supplied by reference TRBV18 and TRBJ1-1, is NAGVMQNPRHLVRRRGQEARLRCSPMKGHSHVYWYRQLPEEGLKFMVYLQKENIIDESGMPKERFSAEFPKEGPSILRIQQVVRGDSAAYFCASSPSYDMNTEAFFGQGTRLTVV.

This clone was seen a few times. The read comes to an end 3 residues before the CDR3 does, leaving the germline J gene to fill in the end. The chain employs TRBV10-3 and TRBJ2-1; no clear D gene. V dropped 0 bases and J dropped 4 bases, with 22 bases sitting between them. CDR3 length: 19 amino acids. CDR1 is ENHRY, CDR2 SYGVKD, per germline. The sequenced CDR3 bases are TGTGCCATCAGTGAGTCGGTCTCAGTGGAGCGCCCCAAATACAATGAG. It translates to CAISESVSVERPKYNE. The whole CDR3 reads CAISESVSVERPKYNEQFF.

This clone was observed many times. With the read ending 3 residues before the CDR3 end, the germline J gene is used to fill in that end. J is TRBJ1-5 and V is TRBV5-4; TRBD1 aligns across 9 bases. The length of the CDR3 is 14 residues. From germline, CDR1 is SGHNT and CDR2 YYREEE (reference sequence). The V segment lost 2 bases and the J segment 6 bases; nucleotides outside the gene matches: 3. The part of the CDR3 DNA that was read is TGTGCCAGCAGCTTACAGGGGGCAGGTCAGCCC. Its protein product is CASSLQGAGQP. The whole CDR3 protein reads CASSLQGAGQPQHF.

This clone was counted at least ten times. The CDR3 bases that were read are TGTGCCAGCAGCTCTAGTGGTGGCACC. It encodes CASSSSGGT. The whole CDR3 is CASSSSGGTIYF. V usage is TRBV5-4 and J usage is TRBJ1-3; no definite D call. Read data end 3 residues before the CDR3 end; the end is taken from the germline J gene. Germline values: CDR1 SGHNT, CDR2 YYREEE (reference sequence). V dropped 3 bases and J dropped 9 bases, with 10 bases sitting between them. The CDR3 is 12 residues long.